This is a list of T cell receptor beta chains from one sample in a study of human T cells and chemical hapten exposure. Each CDR3 protein is one row after TCRdb ran MiXCR on the RACE reads. This sample has about 380,000 distinct CDR3 sequences, with 4.8% found just once. The source was whole blood, collected in connection with sensitization to the hapten diphenylcyclopropenone (DPC). The receptor source for this set is a woman aged 50 to 65 with alopecia areata. Some clones in this sample may be carry-over from other donors' samples. CDR3s include the opening cysteine and the closing phenylalanine or tryptophan. Fields, in order: clone size, J gene, D gene, V gene, CDR3 protein, CDR3 DNA. The D gene is left open where the match is weak. Where a row states a size, it is once, few, many or the class of an expanded clone; other rows omit it.

many TRBJ1-4 TRBD1 TRBV15 CATSTAGGEKLFF TGTGCCACCAGCACCGCAGGGGGTGAAAAACTGTTTTTT
NA TRBJ2-3 NA TRBV5-1 CASSLGQASDTQYF TGCGCCAGCAGCTTGGGACAGGCTTCAGATACGCAGTATTTT
many TRBJ2-5 TRBD2 TRBV6-6 CASSSRGLAGEETQYF TGTGCCAGCAGTTCCCGGGGACTAGCGGGGGAAGAGACCCAGTACTTC
NA TRBJ2-3 NA TRBV30 CAWSKPGTDTQYF TGTGCCTGGAGTAAGCCCGGCACAGATACGCAGTATTTT
many TRBJ2-3 TRBD1 TRBV29-1 CSAAGTGFTDTQYF TGCAGCGCGGCCGGGACAGGGTTTACAGATACGCAGTATTTT
many TRBJ2-3 NA TRBV20-1 CSAGGARGTDTQYF TGCAGTGCTGGGGGGGCCAGGGGGACAGATACGCAGTATTTT
NA TRBJ1-6 TRBD1 TRBV13 CASSLNPTGHNSPLHF TGTGCCAGCAGCTTAAATCCGACAGGGCATAATTCACCCCTCCACTTT
many TRBJ2-6 NA TRBV6-5 CASSYSVGTARGANVLTF TGTGCCAGCAGTTACTCCGTCGGTACCGCGAGAGGGGCCAACGTCCTGACTTTC
many TRBJ2-3 TRBD1 TRBV7-9 CASSLSPTGRTDTQYF TGTGCCAGCAGCTTAAGCCCGACAGGGCGCACAGATACGCAGTATTTT
many TRBJ2-1 NA TRBV4-3 CASSQVLGPTYNEQFF TGCGCCAGCAGCCAAGTCCTCGGGCCTACCTACAATGAGCAGTTCTTC
NA TRBJ2-7 TRBD1 TRBV20-1 CSARDPRTGGHEQYF TGCAGTGCTAGAGACCCTCGGACAGGGGGCCACGAGCAGTACTTC
many TRBJ2-3 TRBD1 TRBV12-3/TRBV12-4 CASSFDRGTDTQYF TGTGCCAGCAGTTTCGACAGGGGTACAGATACGCAGTATTTT
few TRBJ1-1 NA TRBV11-2 CASSLEAGPEAFF TGTGCCAGCAGCTTAGAGGCAGGCCCTGAAGCTTTCTTT
NA TRBJ2-5 TRBD1 TRBV7-2 CASSLGDRGLQETQYF TGTGCCAGCAGCTTAGGGGACAGGGGGTTACAAGAGACCCAGTACTTC
NA TRBJ1-2 TRBD1 TRBV2 CASSETGTGATYYGYTF TGTGCCAGCAGTGAGACCGGGACAGGGGCTACCTACTATGGCTACACCTTC
many TRBJ2-7 NA TRBV29-1 CSVEGNPDSYEQYF TGCAGCGTTGAAGGCAACCCGGACTCCTACGAGCAGTACTTC
many TRBJ2-1 TRBD1 TRBV7-2 CASARDRGDYEQFF TGTGCCAGCGCGCGGGACAGGGGGGACTATGAGCAGTTCTTC
many TRBJ1-2 NA TRBV25-1 CASNRGGDFYGYTF TGTGCCAGCAATAGGGGCGGGGATTTCTATGGCTACACCTTC
many TRBJ2-3 NA TRBV29-1 CSVEDREGPDTQYF TGCAGCGTTGAAGACAGGGAAGGGCCAGATACGCAGTATTTT
many TRBJ2-7 TRBD1 TRBV13 CASSPFGQGVYEQYF TGTGCCAGCAGCCCATTTGGACAGGGGGTATACGAGCAGTACTTC
many TRBJ2-5 NA TRBV7-9 CASSEEGGETQYF TGTGCCAGCAGCGAGGAGGGGGGAGAGACCCAGTACTTC
NA TRBJ2-7 NA TRBV6-1 CASSEAPGHYEQYF TGTGCCAGCAGTGAAGCGCCGGGGCACTACGAGCAGTACTTC
many TRBJ2-7 TRBD1 TRBV5-5 CASSLEGASPSYEQYF TGTGCCAGCAGCTTGGAGGGGGCCTCGCCCTCCTACGAGCAGTACTTC
many TRBJ1-2 NA TRBV3-1 CASSQDLWPSNYGYTF TGTGCCAGCAGCCAAGATCTGTGGCCCTCTAACTATGGCTACACCTTC